This TCR beta chain was recorded in a study of vaccination and CD4 T cells after COVID-19 (dated by TCRdb to the early 2020s). At the level of the whole study: In the convalescent cohort there were six males and four females, among whom were two Hispanic individuals, seven Caucasians, two Asians and one multiracial person. Participants got two doses of the Pfizer-BioNTech BNT162b2 vaccine (n=8) or two doses of the Moderna mRNA-1273 vaccine (n=2). Post-COVID blood samples from convalescent patients were collected a median of about 110 days after diagnosis, with a range of roughly 30 to 170 days. Post-vaccine blood samples were collected a median of approximately 68 days after the second vaccine dose, ranging from roughly 14 to 241 days. The cultures were stimulated with overlapping spike peptide pools from SARS-CoV-2 and from the common cold coronaviruses HCoV-NL63, HCoV-OC43 and HCoV-229E. Control cultures received a CEFX viral epitope pool as the positive control, an HIV-1 Nef peptide pool as the negative control, or no peptide. The spike-specific CD4+ TCR repertoire was compared before and after mRNA vaccination in fewer than eleven COVID-19 convalescent patients and a few infection-naive healthy vaccine recipients. Memory CD4+ T cell crossreactivity between SARS-CoV-2 and common cold coronavirus spike proteins was assessed at the TCR clonotype level in an earlier paper using these donors.

The investigation overall reported the following: Although the median number of SARS-CoV-2-reactive clonotypes went up from around 20 after infection to around 39 after vaccination, the increase was not significant. The study included relatively few convalescent patients and did not analyze early timepoints after natural infection. Of the vaccine-specific clones found in convalescent patients, nearly all (304 of 307) were mono-reactive for SARS-CoV-2 spike instead of being cross-reactive with common cold coronaviruses. In convalescent patients, a median roughly 87% of post-vaccine SARS-CoV-2-reactive clones were detected only after vaccination, suggesting vaccine-specific priming.

In light of the paper, this sample's treatment or condition label describes: roughly 11-day PBMC culture with coronavirus spike peptide pools or control peptides (ViraFEST assay). CD4+ T cells from unexposed donors were collected before the COVID-19 pandemic (2011-2018). The study used the ViraFEST assay, which expanded antigen-specific T cells with peptide pools and then identified expanded clonotypes by TCR sequencing. PBMCs were cultured at about 2 million per well in IMDM supplemented with roughly 5% human AB serum and about 10 IU/ml IL-2, with approximately 10 ug/ml peptide pools added. Half of the culture medium was replaced with fresh IL-2-containing medium on days 3 and 7. After about 10 days of culture, CD4+ T cells were isolated by negative selection using the EasySep CD4+ T cell isolation kit. As cell number allowed, CD4+ T cells from unexposed donors were tested for reactivity to SARS-CoV-2 S and N and to four common cold coronavirus spike pools. PBMCs were separated from whole blood using Ficoll-Paque Plus gradient centrifugation and then either used fresh or cryopreserved at -140C. In general, triplicate wells were set up for every culture condition. The leukapheresis product used for the unexposed donors was purchased from a commercial source.

This clonotype is characterized as medium-sized (0.01 to 0.1%). The target of this receptor is not known. Base qualities are not provided; no much larger clone lies one nucleotide away. The CDR3 covers 15 residues, taking in both the cysteine and the phenylalanine. Only the CDR3 DNA is retained, 45 bases long and in frame from the first base. Taken from the germline V gene, the CDR1 and CDR2 loops are SGHTA and FQGNSA. Compared with germline, V lacks 4 bases and J lacks 1 base; bases without a gene match: 3. Library preparation used PCR. DNA from cultured CD4+ T cells underwent TCR sequencing with the Oncomine TCR Beta short-read assay at the Johns Hopkins FTIC core. The QIAamp micro DNA kit was used to extract genomic DNA from the cultured CD4+ T cells. The Oncomine TCR Beta libraries from cultured CD4+ T cells were pooled using unique dual indexes and then sequenced on an Illumina iSeq 100. The authors' pipeline ran thus. Non-productive sequences were removed, and CDR3s that did not start with C, did not end with F or W, or were shorter than 7 amino acids were discarded. The MANAFEST web application was used to identify antigen-specific clonotypes by comparing peptide-stimulated wells against reference wells and other culture wells. Positive clones required FDR below 0.05, an odds ratio above 5, and productive frequency above 0.1% in at least two of three replicate wells. Clonotypes that were significantly expanded in both SARS-CoV-2 spike wells and at least one common cold coronavirus spike condition were defined as cross-reactive. Similarity between CDR3 sequences was evaluated in R version 3.6.1 using Levenshtein distances (stringdist) and unrooted phylogenetic trees (ape). TCRdb reanalyzed the raw reads on its own, using fastp at Q25 for trimming and MiXCR for clone calling, and kept in-frame beta chains. Rows are combined by CDR3 protein, so each entry shows the most common genes and DNA. The V and J calls were determined by TCRdb, not by the authors. This sample comprises thousands of distinct CDR3 sequences, 56% of them detected only once. The ten largest clones take up 9.5% to 15% of the sample.

This TCR derives from a human donor in good health. What was sequenced was CD4+ T cells from blood, cultured in vitro. This chain is built from TRBV7-2 and TRBJ2-3; TRBD2 aligns with 9 central bases. DNA sequence: TGTGCCAGCAGCTGGACTAGCGCAGGCACAGATACGCAGTATTTT. This yields the protein CASSWTSAGTDTQYF.